This passage covers 31 T cell receptor beta chains from one sample sequenced in a study of brain T cells in children with intractable seizures. Sequencing was performed with immunoSEQ multiplex PCR; in TCRdb, only in-frame clones are kept and a portion is missing. Among hundreds of thousands of clones, about 93% were seen once, and the ten largest hold 5.7%. The time point denotes: blood from clinic visit 5 months post-surgery; TSC patient then seizure free. The sample in question was peripheral blood, obtained less than 6 months after surgery. The receptors derive from a boy in the first two years of life with tuberous sclerosis and intractable seizures.

V and J are TRBV6-5 and TRBJ1-2, with D perhaps matching TRBD1 (5 bases). This CDR3 is built from 15 residues. Trimming pared 6 bases from V and 7 bases from J, leaving 21 bases between. Germline CDR1 reads MNHEY; CDR2 reads SVGAGI. CDR3 in DNA: TGTGCCAGCAGCCCCAGACGTACGGGGGGTGGTGGCTACACCTTC. This sequence encodes CASSPRRTGGGGYTF.

The chain employs TRBV29-1 and TRBJ2-2; the D call may be TRBD1 or TRBD2 (5 bases each). The CDR3 has 15 amino acids. Per the germline V gene, CDR1 is SQVTM and CDR2 is ANQGSEA. Trimming stripped 5 bases from V and 2 bases from J, with 15 bases between. CDR3 coding DNA: TGCAGCGTTAGGCTCGGGACGTCCAACACCGGGGAGCTGTTTTTT. It translates to CSVRLGTSNTGELFF.

The chain combines TRBV7-6 with TRBJ2-2, with 7 nucleotides matching TRBD1. V dropped 1 base and J dropped 0; count of bases not matched to a gene: 14. From germline, CDR1 is SGHVS and CDR2 FNYEAQ. There are 20 residues in the CDR3. In DNA, the CDR3 is TGTGCCAGCAGCTTAGTAGTTCTAGGGGGCGCAGGAGCGAACACCGGGGAGCTGTTTTTT. Its protein is CASSLVVLGGAGANTGELFF.

This clone has only one observation. This sequence joins TRBV24-1 and TRBJ2-3; 7 bases are shared with TRBD1. The CDR3 is made up of 16 amino acids. The junction had 7 bases not matched to a gene; V was cut back by 2 bases and J by 3 bases. CDR1 and CDR2 (germline): KGHDR, SFDVKD. The CDR3 here is CATSDYTGDETDTQYF. The CDR3 region has the DNA TGTGCCACCAGTGATTATACAGGGGACGAGACAGATACGCAGTATTTT.

The chain carries TRBV7-2 and TRBJ1-2; maybe TRBD1 (6 bases). From germline, CDR1 is SGHTA and CDR2 FQGNSA. Deletions cut 0 bases from V and 5 bases from J, with 19 bases between. The CDR3 extends over 17 amino acids. This CDR3 reads CASSLAPGRGARYGYTF. The CDR3 nucleotides read TGTGCCAGCAGCTTAGCGCCTGGGAGGGGGGCGAGGTATGGCTACACCTTC.

V is TRBV7-9 and J is TRBJ2-6, with D uncertain. The ends were cut back, 6 bases at V and 0 bases at J, with 6 bases in the middle. The germline V gene encodes CDR1 SEHNR and CDR2 FQNEAQ (reference sequence). The CDR3 is 14 amino acids. The CDR3 loop is CASRQDSGANVLTF. As DNA, the CDR3 is TGTGCCAGCAGGCAGGACTCTGGGGCCAACGTCCTGACTTTC.

The chain has TRBV11-2 and TRBJ2-1; 9 nucleotides align to TRBD2. After removal of 4 bases from V and 0 bases from J, the junction contained 1 base not matched to a gene. The CDR3 is made up of 15 amino acids. Germline V lookup: CDR1 SGHAT, CDR2 FQNNGV. The CDR3 reads CASSYSGSSYNEQFF. CDR3 nucleotide sequence: TGTGCCAGCAGCTATAGCGGGAGCTCCTACAATGAGCAGTTCTTC.

The chain has TRBV10-1 and TRBJ2-3; D call uncertain. The CDR3 contains 14 residues. In germline, CDR1 is WNHNN, CDR2 SYGVQD (reference sequence). Trimming removed 7 bases at V and 0 bases at J, with 11 bases between. CDR3 amino acids: CASTDGGSTDTQYF. The CDR3 nucleotides read TGCGCCAGCACGGACGGCGGAAGCACAGATACGCAGTATTTT.

The chain combines TRBV28 with TRBJ2-3; D is unresolved. Trimming removed 7 bases at V and 0 bases at J, with 8 bases between. The CDR3 is 13 residues long. In germline, CDR1 is MDHEN, CDR2 SYDVKM. CDR3 coding DNA: TGTGCCAGCACACGGAGTAGCACAGATACGCAGTATTTT. Translated, it gives CASTRSSTDTQYF.

CDR3 nucleotides: TGTGCCAGCAGCGAAATCCCTGGTCCTGAAGCTTTCTTT. This gives the protein CASSEIPGPEAFF. This chain connects TRBV7-3 to TRBJ1-1; D is unclear. Germline V CDR1 and CDR2: SGHTA, FQGTGA. Between the trimmed V and J ends, which lost 5 bases and 6 bases, there was a span of 13 bases. The CDR3 loop spans 13 amino acids.

J is TRBJ2-7 and V is TRBV4-1; tentative D call: TRBD2 (6 bases). Germline values: CDR1 MGHRA, CDR2 YSYEKL. The germline V and J ends were trimmed by 0 bases and 3 bases, with 15 bases remaining between them. The CDR3 totals 16 residues. The CDR3 sequence: CASSQDRKAGLYEQYF. For the CDR3, the DNA is TGCGCCAGCAGCCAAGATCGGAAAGCGGGCCTCTACGAGCAGTACTTC.

This chain joins TRBV11-3 and TRBJ2-1, with unresolved D. The germline V gene has CDR1 SGHNT and CDR2 YENEEA. V lost 0 bases and J 5 bases, leaving 8 bases between the germline ends. The CDR3 runs 14 residues. The CDR3: CASSLDLWDNEQFF. CDR3 DNA: TGTGCCAGCAGCTTAGATTTATGGGACAATGAGCAGTTCTTC.

V is TRBV10-1 and J is TRBJ2-5, with 13 bases fitting TRBD2. CDR3 size: 17 residues. V lost 5 bases and J lost 5; bases outside the gene matches: 11. Germline CDR1 and CDR2: WNHNN and SYGVQD (reference sequence). In DNA form, the CDR3 reads TGCGCCAGCAGTCAATCCCTTGGGACTAGCGGGGAGGAGACCCAGTACTTC. Protein sequence: CASSQSLGTSGEETQYF.

The chain links TRBV5-1 to TRBJ1-2; 8 bases line up with TRBD1. CDR1 and CDR2 (germline): SGHRS, YFSETQ. The CDR3 is 14 amino acids. Trimming cost V 4 bases and J 6 bases; bases outside gene matches: 8. In nucleotides, the CDR3 is TGCGCCAGCAGCCTCCGAACAGGGGGACATGGCTACACCTTC. It is translated as CASSLRTGGHGYTF.

This chain connects TRBV5-5 to TRBJ1-2; possible D gene TRBD1, 5 bases. CDR3 length: 14 residues. Germline V CDR1 and CDR2: SGHKS, YYEKEE (reference sequence). Between the trimmed V and J ends, which lost 4 bases and 5 bases, there was a span of 15 bases. CDR3 loop: CASSQPGTYYGYTF. Here the CDR3 DNA reads TGTGCCAGCAGCCAACCCGGGACGTATTATGGCTACACCTTC.

V usage is TRBV2 and J usage is TRBJ1-1; 8 positions agree with TRBD1. The CDR3 is 15 residues long. CDR1 SNHLY and CDR2 FYNNEI come from the germline V gene. Losses at the gene ends were 5 bases for V and 0 bases for J; bases not matched to a gene: 5. The CDR3: CASSRSTGVNTEAFF. The CDR3 DNA reads TGTGCCAGCAGTCGATCGACAGGGGTGAACACTGAAGCTTTCTTT.

The chain recombines TRBV3-1 (or the pseudogene TRBV3-2) with TRBJ2-7; 9 nucleotides agree with TRBD2. The CDR3 consists of 15 residues. Germline values: CDR1 LGHDT, CDR2 YNNKEL (reference sequence). The J segment lost 5 bases and the V segment lost 5 bases, leaving 10 bases of the junction unmatched. This CDR3 reads CASSEWREGRDEQYF. CDR3 DNA sequence: TGTGCCAGCAGCGAATGGCGGGAGGGCCGCGACGAGCAGTACTTC.

V usage is TRBV3-1 (or the pseudogene TRBV3-2) and J usage is TRBJ2-2; 9 nucleotides align to TRBD1. This CDR3 has 14 residues. With 3 bases clipped from V and 7 bases from J, the junction kept 3 bases outside the gene matches. Per the germline V gene, CDR1 is LGHDT and CDR2 is YNNKEL (reference sequence). The CDR3 is CASSQGQGIGELFF. CDR3 DNA sequence: TGTGCCAGCAGCCAGGGACAGGGAATCGGGGAGCTGTTTTTT.

The chain couples TRBV7-9 to TRBJ2-3, with D unresolved. CDR1 is SEHNR, CDR2 FQNEAQ, per germline (reference sequence). Trimming took off 1 base at V and 0 bases at J, with 11 bases between the two ends. The CDR3 has 16 residues. CDR3 sequence reads: CASSLVPTSSTDTQYF. The CDR3 region has the DNA TGTGCCAGCAGCTTAGTCCCCACTTCCAGCACAGATACGCAGTATTTT.

The chain is built from TRBV11-2 and TRBJ1-3; no clear D. V shed 5 bases and J shed 0 bases, with 14 bases lying between them. The CDR3 has 16 amino acids. Germline CDR1 and CDR2: SGHAT and FQNNGV. The CDR3 sequence is CASSPTLHFSGNTIYF. The CDR3 bases are TGTGCCAGCAGCCCTACGTTACACTTCTCTGGAAACACCATATATTTT. The full variable domain, in which reference TRBV11-2 and TRBJ1-3 provide the parts outside the CDR3, is EAGVAQSPRYKIIEKRQSVAFWCNPISGHATLYWYQQILGQGPKLLIQFQNNGVVDDSQLPKDRFSAERLKGVDSTLKIQPAKLEDSAVYLCASSPTLHFSGNTIYFGEGSWLTVV.

This clone showed up just once. The chain uses TRBV5-1 and TRBJ2-7; D remains unclear. Trimming left V 3 bases short and J 3 bases short, with 4 bases between. The germline gives CDR1 SGHRS, CDR2 YFSETQ. The CDR3 has 11 amino acids. For the CDR3, the DNA is TGCGCCAGCAGCTCGCTCTACGAGCAGTACTTC. It specifies CASSSLYEQYF.

The CDR3 is CASGLVFWVLAGGPRSYNEQFF. In DNA form, the CDR3 reads TGTGCTAGTGGTTTGGTATTTTGGGTCCTAGCGGGAGGGCCTAGGTCCTACAATGAGCAGTTCTTC. This sequence joins TRBV12-5 and TRBJ2-1, with 12 positions matching TRBD2. V was pared by 0 bases and J by 1 base, with 16 bases of the junction left unmatched. Per the germline V gene, CDR1 is LGHNT and CDR2 is FRNRAP. This CDR3 spans 22 amino acids.

This clone was seen just once. This chain links TRBV24-1 with TRBJ2-5; D not certain. This CDR3 is built from 12 residues. The V gene's germline CDR1 is KGHDR and CDR2 SFDVKD. Trimming shortened V by 5 bases and J by 7 bases, and 10 bases separated the two germline ends. CDR3: CATSGDTATQYF. Here the CDR3 DNA reads TGTGCCACCAGTGGGGATACCGCGACCCAGTACTTC.

Comments on this clone: Different DNA sequences within this sample yield the same CDR3. This rearrangement joins TRBV5-1 to TRBJ1-1; 7 bases line up with TRBD1. CDR3 size: 13 residues. Germline CDR1 reads SGHRS; CDR2 reads YFSETQ. The V gene end was trimmed by 1 base and the J gene end by 4 bases; junction bases not matched to a gene: 1. CDR3 residues: CASSLSGGTEAFF. In DNA, the CDR3 is TGCGCCAGCAGCTTGTCAGGGGGCACTGAAGCTTTCTTT.

The chain combines TRBV5-6 with TRBJ2-3; D may match TRBD1 or TRBD2 (5 bases each). The CDR3 is made up of 15 amino acids. Germline V gene sequence: CDR1 SGHDT, CDR2 YYEEEE. V gave up 0 bases and J gave up 6 bases, with 14 bases separating them. For the CDR3, the DNA is TGTGCCAGCAGCTTGGCGGGAAGGGGAAGGGATACGCAGTATTTT. Amino acids: CASSLAGRGRDTQYF.

The chain combines TRBV5-1 with TRBJ2-3; maybe TRBD2 (5 bases). The CDR3 consists of 14 residues. Germline V gives CDR1 SGHRS, CDR2 YFSETQ. Trimming left V 1 base short and J 4 bases short, with 10 bases between. The CDR3 DNA reads TGCGCCAGCAGCTTGAGGCTAGCAGCAGATACGCAGTATTTT. Amino acids: CASSLRLAADTQYF.

This rearrangement joins TRBV5-1 to TRBJ2-7, with no clear D. The germline gives CDR1 SGHRS, CDR2 YFSETQ. CDR3 length equals 14 residues. Trimming removed 0 bases from V and 6 bases from J, with 13 bases in between. Here the CDR3 reads CASSLAEASLEQYF. The CDR3 bases are TGCGCCAGCAGCTTGGCCGAGGCCAGCCTCGAGCAGTACTTC.

The chain recombines TRBV28 with TRBJ1-2; TRBD1 might be the D (6 bases). Germline lookup yields CDR1 MDHEN and CDR2 SYDVKM. V lost 3 bases to trimming and J lost 5 bases, with 22 bases between them. This CDR3 has 17 amino acids. CDR3 loop: CASSLPEPGGPLYGYTF. CDR3 DNA: TGTGCCAGCAGTTTGCCGGAACCCGGGGGGCCTCTTTATGGCTACACCTTC.

The chain joins TRBV7-3 to TRBJ2-3, with D perhaps TRBD1 (6 bases). Per the germline V gene, CDR1 is SGHTA and CDR2 is FQGTGA. The V gene lost 4 bases and the J gene lost 1 base, with 12 bases spanning the gap. The CDR3 contains 15 residues. The CDR3 DNA follows: TGTGCCAGCAGCTCACAGGGTATCGGCACAGATACGCAGTATTTT. This translates into CASSSQGIGTDTQYF.

The J gene is TRBJ2-1, the V gene TRBV24-1; 10 bases align to TRBD2. V dropped 5 bases and J dropped 5; count of bases not matched to a gene: 8. CDR3 length: 16 residues. Per the germline V gene, CDR1 is KGHDR and CDR2 is SFDVKD. The CDR3 DNA reads as TGTGCCACCAGTGGGTCTAGCGGGAGTCTCGACAATGAGCAGTTCTTC. Encoded protein: CATSGSSGSLDNEQFF.

V and J are TRBV6-1 and TRBJ1-4, with D tentatively TRBD1 (5 bases). Looked up from germline, CDR1 is MNHNS and CDR2 is SASEGT. This CDR3 contains 13 residues. V lost 1 base and J 8 bases, leaving 8 bases between the germline ends. The CDR3 nucleotides are TGTGCCAGCAGTGAAGGGGGCAGGGAAAAACTGTTTTTT. Protein: CASSEGGREKLFF.